The present T cell receptor beta chain was sequenced within a study of blood T cell repertoires in COVID-19. Profiled with immunoSEQ multiplex PCR; TCRdb holds only in-frame clones, not every one. Counted here are tens of thousands of clones, around 85% occurring once; the ten biggest clones make up around 2.3%. Germline V gene lookup returns CDR1 SEHNR and CDR2 FQNEAQ (reference sequence). J was trimmed by 3 bases and V by 5 bases; bases with no gene match: 10. This CDR3 has 15 residues. The sample comprised peripheral blood. This chain connects TRBV7-9 to TRBJ2-7; 7 bases are shared with TRBD2. The source of this sequence is a man aged 50 to 60 with acute or convalescent COVID-19. The CDR3 coding sequence is TGTGCCAGCAGCGGCAAACTAGCGAGTCGCTACGAGCAGTACTTC. Translating it yields CASSGKLASRYEQYF.